These T cell receptor beta chains were read from a single sample in a study of blood T cell repertoires in COVID-19. The data were produced by immunoSEQ multiplex PCR, yet TCRdb's version contains in-frame clones alone and is incomplete. The sample carries about 15,000 clones, 85% to 90% recorded once. The sample comprised peripheral blood. These TCRs come from an older woman in a cohort sampled during active or convalescent COVID-19. The CDR3 runs from the conserved cysteine through the conserved F or W. The D gene is left open where the match is weak. Only some rows state a clone size, as once, few, many or a class for expanded clones.

TRBJ2-3 | - | TRBV30 | - | TGTGCCTGGAGTGTGCGGACGGGGTCTTCAGATACGCAGTATTTT | CAWSVRTGSSDTQYF
TRBJ1-3 | - | TRBV5-1 | - | TGCGCCAGCAGCTTGGGGCGGGGGACTAACACCATATATTTT | CASSLGRGTNTIYF
TRBJ2-3 | - | TRBV5-1 | - | TGCGCCAGCAGCTTGGCGGTAGGCACAGATACGCAGTATTTT | CASSLAVGTDTQYF
TRBJ2-3 | TRBD2 | TRBV7-9 | - | TGTGCCAGCAGCTTGACTAGCGGGAAACACACAGATACGCAGTATTTT | CASSLTSGKHTDTQYF
TRBJ2-7 | TRBD2 | TRBV2 | - | TGTGCCAGCAGCCTAGCGGAGATCTCCTACGAGCAGTACTTC | CASSLAEISYEQYF
TRBJ2-6 | - | TRBV18 | - | TGTGCCAGCTCAAGCATACAGGGTGCAACGTCTGGGGCCAACGTCCTGACTTTC | CASSSIQGATSGANVLTF
TRBJ1-2 | - | TRBV5-6 | - | TGTGCCAGCAGCTTTCGACAGGCCAACTATGGCTACACCTTC | CASSFRQANYGYTF
TRBJ2-2 | - | TRBV2 | once | TGTGCCAGCAGAACCACAAACACCGGGGAGCTGTTTTTT | CASRTTNTGELFF
TRBJ2-4 | TRBD1 | TRBV5-1 | - | TGCGCCAGCAGCCCGGGGTGGGACAGGCTGACCTTC | CASSPGWDRLTF
TRBJ1-1 | TRBD1 | TRBV28 | - | TGTGCCAGCAGTTTGGGACAGGGTCGGAGGCGTACTGAAGCTTTCTTT | CASSLGQGRRRTEAFF
TRBJ2-3 | - | TRBV9 | - | TGTGCCAGCAGCGTAGGACAGGTTAGCACAGATACGCAGTATTTT | CASSVGQVSTDTQYF
TRBJ2-3 | TRBD2 | TRBV9 | - | TGTGCCAGCAGCGTAGGGGCTAGCGGGGTTGGGGATACGCAGTATTTT | CASSVGASGVGDTQYF
TRBJ1-5 | - | TRBV6-2/TRBV6-3 | - | TGTGCCAGCAGTTACTCGCGAGGGCGAGGGCAGCCCCAGCATTTT | CASSYSRGRGQPQHF
TRBJ1-3 | TRBD1 | TRBV9 | - | TGTGCCAGCAGCACGCTACAGGGGTCTGGAAACACCATATATTTT | CASSTLQGSGNTIYF
TRBJ2-2 | - | TRBV25-1 | - | TGTGCCAGCAGTGAATGGGACTCCTTGGGTACCGGGGAGCTGTTTTTT | CASSEWDSLGTGELFF
TRBJ1-5 | - | TRBV30 | - | TGTGCCTGGCGGGCGGCGGGGGCAAGCAATCAGCCCCAGCATTTT | CAWRAAGASNQPQHF
TRBJ2-2 | TRBD1 | TRBV6-5 | - | TGTGCCAGCAGTTGGACAGGGGGCGCCGACACCGGGGAGCTGTTTTTT | CASSWTGGADTGELFF
TRBJ2-1 | TRBD1 | TRBV7-2 | - | TGTGCCAGCAGTCGCATGGGACAGGACTTCATCAATGAGCAGTTCTTC | CASSRMGQDFINEQFF
TRBJ1-2 | - | TRBV30 | - | TGTGCCTGGAGCCCCCGGTTGGACAGCTATGGCTACACCTTC | CAWSPRLDSYGYTF
TRBJ2-6 | - | TRBV28 | - | TGTGCCAGCAGTCCCGGAGGGGTCCTCTCTGGGGCCAACGTCCTGACTTTC | CASSPGGVLSGANVLTF
TRBJ1-2 | TRBD1 | TRBV19 | - | TGTGCCAGTAGTACCCGGGACAGGGGCCATGGCTACACCTTC | CASSTRDRGHGYTF
TRBJ2-2 | TRBD2 | TRBV7-7 | - | TGTGCCAGCAGCTCCGGACTAGCGGGGGACACCGGGGAGCTGTTTTTT | CASSSGLAGDTGELFF
TRBJ1-6 | TRBD1 | TRBV4-1 | - | TGCGCCAGCAGCCCTTACCAACGGGACAGGCAATCACCCCTCCACTTT | CASSPYQRDRQSPLHF
TRBJ2-5 | TRBD1 | TRBV5-4 | - | TGTGCCAGCAGCATCGACAGGGGGGGGGAGACCCAGTACTTC | CASSIDRGGETQYF
TRBJ1-1 | TRBD1 | TRBV5-1 | - | TGCGCCAGCAGCTTGGTACCGATCGGACAGGGGTATGGCACTGAAGCTTTCTTT | CASSLVPIGQGYGTEAFF
TRBJ2-5 | TRBD2 | TRBV9 | once | TGTGCCAGCAGCGGGTCGGGGGGGCTGAGGGAGACCCAGTACTTC | CASSGSGGLRETQYF
TRBJ2-1 | - | TRBV4-3 | - | TGCGCCAGCAGCCAAGGGGCCTCCGGTGAGCAGTTCTTC | CASSQGASGEQFF
TRBJ1-4 | TRBD1 | TRBV4-3 | - | TGCGCCAGCAGCCCTGACCCCGGGACAGGGGGTGAAAAACTGTTTTTT | CASSPDPGTGGEKLFF
TRBJ2-7 | TRBD1 | TRBV2 | once | TGTGCCACTACAGGGGGCCGGGAGCAGTACTTC | CATTGGREQYF
TRBJ2-1 | TRBD1 | TRBV7-9 | once | TGTGCCAGCAGCTCTAGACAGGGGTCATCTGGGAATGAGCAGTTCTTC | CASSSRQGSSGNEQFF
TRBJ2-3 | - | TRBV18 | - | TGTGCCAGCTCACCAACATCCGCAGATACGCAGTATTTT | CASSPTSADTQYF
TRBJ1-1 | - | TRBV10-3 | - | TGTGCCACCTCGACAGGCGGGGGTGAAGCTTTCTTT | CATSTGGGEAFF
TRBJ2-7 | - | TRBV6-2/TRBV6-3 | - | TGTGCCAGCAGTTTGGACAGATCCTACGAGCAGTACTTC | CASSLDRSYEQYF
TRBJ1-2 | - | TRBV6-1 | - | TGTGCCAGCGCCCTACAGGGTTGGAATGGCTACACCTTC | CASALQGWNGYTF
TRBJ1-2 | TRBD1 | TRBV12-5 | - | TGTGCTAGTGGTTTGACGGGACAGGGGGCTCAAAACTATGGCTACACCTTC | CASGLTGQGAQNYGYTF
TRBJ2-3 | - | TRBV19 | - | TGTGCCAGTAGTATAGGAAGCGGCACAGATACGCAGTATTTT | CASSIGSGTDTQYF
TRBJ2-7 | TRBD1 | TRBV4-2 | few | TGTGCCAGCAGTGGGACAGGGACGGTGAGGGAGCAGTACTTC | CASSGTGTVREQYF
TRBJ2-7 | - | TRBV2 | - | TGTGCCAGCAGCTCAGGACTTTACTACGAGCAGTACTTC | CASSSGLYYEQYF
TRBJ2-7 | - | TRBV5-4 | - | TGTGCCAGCAGCTTGAGGGGTGTCTCCTACGAGCAGTACTTC | CASSLRGVSYEQYF
TRBJ1-2 | - | TRBV7-9 | - | TGTGCCAGCAGCTCTGCCCTCCCACAGATCTATGGCTACACCTTC | CASSSALPQIYGYTF
TRBJ1-6 | TRBD1 | TRBV5-4 | - | TGTGCCAGCAGCGCCGACAGGGGCAGGAGTTCACCCCTCCACTTT | CASSADRGRSSPLHF
TRBJ2-3 | - | TRBV7-9 | few | TGTGCCAGCAGCCATAGGGGGACCTACACAGATACGCAGTATTTT | CASSHRGTYTDTQYF
TRBJ2-6 | - | TRBV7-2 | - | TGTGCCAGCAGCCGCAGGGGTCCCGGGGCCAACGTCCTGACTTTC | CASSRRGPGANVLTF
TRBJ2-3 | TRBD2 | TRBV2 | - | TGTGCCAGCAGCCCCCCTCCTAGCGGTGGGGATACGCAGTATTTT | CASSPPPSGGDTQYF
TRBJ1-5 | - | TRBV5-6 | - | TGTGCCAGCAGCACCGGACTGAAACAGGGAAGTCCCAATCAGCCCCAGCATTTT | CASSTGLKQGSPNQPQHF
TRBJ1-6 | - | TRBV6-5 | once | TGTGCCAGCACGGGGGATCGACAGAATTCACCCCTCCACTTT | CASTGDRQNSPLHF
TRBJ2-3 | TRBD1 | TRBV7-3 | - | TGTGCCAGCAGCTTAACGGGGGACAGGGTAAAGGGTACGCAGTATTTT | CASSLTGDRVKGTQYF
TRBJ2-5 | - | TRBV7-9 | - | TGTGCCAGCACCTTTCCCCTCCAAGAGACCCAGTACTTC | CASTFPLQETQYF
TRBJ1-2 | - | TRBV14 | - | TGTGCCAGCAGCCAAGTCCCCGGAGGGGCTAACTATGGCTACACCTTC | CASSQVPGGANYGYTF
TRBJ1-2 | TRBD1 | TRBV6-2/TRBV6-3 | - | TGTGCCAGCAGTTACCGGGACAGCTATGGCTACACCTTC | CASSYRDSYGYTF
TRBJ2-5 | - | TRBV5-8 | - | TGTGCCAGCAGCTTCCTCCAAGAGACCCAGTACTTC | CASSFLQETQYF
TRBJ1-1 | - | TRBV29-1 | - | TGCAGCGTTGAAATTTTGGGTGCGGGGACTGAAGCTTTCTTT | CSVEILGAGTEAFF